This T cell receptor beta chain was sequenced in a study of blood T cell repertoires in COVID-19. About the study: Sites in the United States, Italy and Spain provided acute and convalescent COVID-19 samples. T cells, B-cell-depleted T cells, or PBMCs supplied cDNA or gDNA.

Per the study methods: Researchers report that nucleated cell counts were estimated from reference gene primer amplification. Sequencing used immunoSEQ multiplex PCR; TCRdb keeps in-frame clones, though not all of them. V, J and clone size are taken as reported in that table, and D and trimming were inferred from the DNA itself. This sample yields 100,000 to 150,000 clones, of which 86% are seen a single time; 7.5% to 9% belongs to the top ten. CDR1 is SGHRS, CDR2 YFSETQ, per germline. V was clipped by 2 bases and J by 7 bases, with 14 bases between them. CDR3 length: 14 amino acids. The origin of this receptor is a man aged 70-80 years who had recovered from COVID-19. The chain joins TRBV5-1 to TRBJ2-3, with D perhaps matching TRBD1 (5 bases). Sequenced input: peripheral blood. CDR3 amino acids: CASSFQGGVNTQYF. The CDR3 nucleotides are TGCGCCAGCAGCTTTCAGGGTGGCGTGAATACGCAGTATTTT.